This TCR beta chain was documented in a study of blood T cell repertoires in COVID-19. Study-level background: Samples representing acute and convalescent COVID-19 were sourced from the United States, Italy and Spain. In each case, the material was cDNA or gDNA derived from T cells, B-cell-depleted T cells, or PBMCs.

This clone is a singleton in its sample. As originally analysed: Amplifying reference gene primers gave estimates of nucleated cell counts. This table comes from immunoSEQ multiplex PCR, and its TCRdb copy is limited to in-frame clones, with some not included. For V, J and clone size, that table is used; D and trimming come from the DNA. This sample carries 140,000 to 150,000 clones, roughly 80% of them seen once, and the ten largest clones take approximately 15%. The sample comprised peripheral blood. The sequence came from a man between 50 and 59 years old with acute or convalescent COVID-19.

Here the CDR3 DNA reads TGCGCCAGCGGCCTCGACGGGAGCTCTGGAAACACCATATATTTT. Translating it yields CASGLDGSSGNTIYF. The chain links TRBV5-1 to TRBJ1-3; D uncertain. The CDR3 covers 15 residues. V was shortened by 7 bases and J by 0 bases, with 14 bases between the two germline ends. Germline V gives CDR1 SGHRS, CDR2 YFSETQ.